This T cell receptor (beta chain) was retrieved from a study of blood T cell repertoires in COVID-19 (dated by TCRdb to the early 2020s). Notes on the research overall: Samples covering the acute and convalescent phases of COVID-19 were provided by collaborators in the United States, Italy and Spain. The material from the prospective study consisted of cDNA or gDNA derived from T cells, B-cell-depleted T cells, or PBMCs. The dataset comprised deeply sampled blood TCRbeta repertoires from subjects exposed to, actively infected with, or recovered from COVID-19. A freely available public database, intended as a resource for researchers studying the immune response to SARS-CoV-2, is where the repertoires were released. Samples came from the ongoing ImmuneRACE study (first 160 participants) plus 1,254 subjects from 6 global collaborators. A de-identified subject ID, COVID-19 status, age in years and sex were almost always included in the sample metadata. Where HLA class I and class II types were available, the types were taken from metadata supplied by the sample provider, not from assay-based typing.

Comment on this clone: The target of this receptor is not known. The input lacks base qualities; no much larger clone sits a single base away.

From the germline V gene, CDR1 is SGHVS and CDR2 is FQNEAQ. The germline ends are 11 bases apart after V is trimmed by 4 bases and J by 7 bases. Including the terminal cysteine and phenylalanine, the CDR3 comprises 14 residues. The CDR3 DNA has 42 bases and is translated from base 1. The immunoSEQ Assay, a bias-controlled multiplex PCR, was used to amplify TCRbeta CDR3 regions from genomic DNA. In the paper's pipeline: The number of nucleated cells in each sample was estimated from the amplification of reference gene primers within the assay. To quantify the absolute abundance of each unique TCRbeta CDR3 rearrangement, sequence reads were collapsed and filtered. For each sample, productive Simpson clonality was calculated by taking the square root of Simpson's diversity index across productive rearrangements. Drawn from immuneACCESS, this table holds only the in-frame rearrangements with V and J called that TCRdb kept. Clones are partly lost; checked studies trace under half to an unresolved V gene and leave the rest unexplained. The V and J calls and the clone size are those of that table, but D and trimming were determined from the DNA. Here the sample has over 95,000 clones; around 83% occur a single time. Of the sample, just over 5.5% is held by the ten largest clones.

At one collaborating source in Seattle, patients were enrolled during active infection and were followed longitudinally through the course of disease. Collaborating institutions collected whole blood in K2EDTA tubes following their own protocols. Collaborator samples were shipped for TCRbeta analysis as frozen whole blood, isolated PBMCs, or DNA extracted from either sample type. Study-level results and caveats: The amount of clinical and demographic metadata varied by source and participant and was provided uncurated.

In this chain, TRBV7-8 is recombined with TRBJ1-6; tentative D gene TRBD1, with 5 bases matching. This TCR derives from a woman aged 55-69 years with COVID-19, enrolled during active disease. The sequencing input was peripheral blood. DNA sequence: TGTGCCAGCAGCTACCTAAGACAGAATTCACCCCTCCACTTT. Translation gives CASSYLRQNSPLHF.